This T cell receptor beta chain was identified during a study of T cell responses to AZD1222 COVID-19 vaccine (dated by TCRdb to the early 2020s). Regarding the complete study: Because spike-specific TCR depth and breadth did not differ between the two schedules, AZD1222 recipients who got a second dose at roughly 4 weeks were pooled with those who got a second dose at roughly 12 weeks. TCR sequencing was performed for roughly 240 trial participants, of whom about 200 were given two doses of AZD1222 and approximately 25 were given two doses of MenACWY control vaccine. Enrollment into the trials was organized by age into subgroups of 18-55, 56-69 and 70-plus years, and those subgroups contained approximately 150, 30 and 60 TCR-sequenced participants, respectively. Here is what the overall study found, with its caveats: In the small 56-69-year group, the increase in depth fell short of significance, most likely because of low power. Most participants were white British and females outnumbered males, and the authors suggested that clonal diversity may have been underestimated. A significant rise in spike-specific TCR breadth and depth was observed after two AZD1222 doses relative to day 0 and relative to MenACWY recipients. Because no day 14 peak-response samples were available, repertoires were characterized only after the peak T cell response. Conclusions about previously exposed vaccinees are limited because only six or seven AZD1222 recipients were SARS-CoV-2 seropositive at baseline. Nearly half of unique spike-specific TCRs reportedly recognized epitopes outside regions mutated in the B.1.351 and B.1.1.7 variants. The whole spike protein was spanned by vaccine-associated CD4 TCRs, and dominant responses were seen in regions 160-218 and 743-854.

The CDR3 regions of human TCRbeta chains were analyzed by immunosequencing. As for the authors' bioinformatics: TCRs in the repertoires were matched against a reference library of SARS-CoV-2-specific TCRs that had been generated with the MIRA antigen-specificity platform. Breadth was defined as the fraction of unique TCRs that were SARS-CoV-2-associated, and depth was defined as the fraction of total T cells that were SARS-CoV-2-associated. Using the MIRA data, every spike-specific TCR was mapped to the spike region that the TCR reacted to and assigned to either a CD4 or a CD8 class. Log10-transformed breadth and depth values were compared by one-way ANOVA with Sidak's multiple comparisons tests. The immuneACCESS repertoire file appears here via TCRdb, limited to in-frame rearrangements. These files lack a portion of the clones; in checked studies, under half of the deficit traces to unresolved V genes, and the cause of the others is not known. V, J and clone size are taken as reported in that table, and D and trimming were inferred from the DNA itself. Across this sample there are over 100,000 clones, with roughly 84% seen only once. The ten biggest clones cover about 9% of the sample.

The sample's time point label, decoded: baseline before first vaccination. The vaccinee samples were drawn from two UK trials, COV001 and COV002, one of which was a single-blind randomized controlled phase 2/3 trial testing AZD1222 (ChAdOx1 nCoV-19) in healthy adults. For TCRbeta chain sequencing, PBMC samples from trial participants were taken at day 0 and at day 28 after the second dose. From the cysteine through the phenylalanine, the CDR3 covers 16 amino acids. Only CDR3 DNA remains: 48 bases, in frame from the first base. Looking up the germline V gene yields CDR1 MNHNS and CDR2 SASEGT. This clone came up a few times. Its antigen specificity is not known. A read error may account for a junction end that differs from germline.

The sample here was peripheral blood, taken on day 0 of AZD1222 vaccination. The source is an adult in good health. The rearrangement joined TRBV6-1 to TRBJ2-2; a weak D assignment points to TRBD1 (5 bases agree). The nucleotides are TGTGCCAGCAGTGAAGGGTCAGGGTCGAATACCGGGGAGCTGTTTTTT. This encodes CASSEGSGSNTGELFF.